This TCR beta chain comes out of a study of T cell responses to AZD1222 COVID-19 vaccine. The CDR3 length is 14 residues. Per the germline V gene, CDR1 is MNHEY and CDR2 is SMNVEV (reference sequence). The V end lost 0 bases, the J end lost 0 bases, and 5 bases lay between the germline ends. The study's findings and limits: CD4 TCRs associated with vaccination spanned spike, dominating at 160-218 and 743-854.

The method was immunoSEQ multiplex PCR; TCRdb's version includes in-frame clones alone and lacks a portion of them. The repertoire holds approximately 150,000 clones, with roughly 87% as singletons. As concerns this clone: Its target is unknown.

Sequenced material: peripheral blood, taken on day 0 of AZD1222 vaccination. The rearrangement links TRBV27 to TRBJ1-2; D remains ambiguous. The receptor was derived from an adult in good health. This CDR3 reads CASSLSATNYGYTF. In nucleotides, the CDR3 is TGTGCCAGCAGTTTATCCGCCACTAACTATGGCTACACCTTC.